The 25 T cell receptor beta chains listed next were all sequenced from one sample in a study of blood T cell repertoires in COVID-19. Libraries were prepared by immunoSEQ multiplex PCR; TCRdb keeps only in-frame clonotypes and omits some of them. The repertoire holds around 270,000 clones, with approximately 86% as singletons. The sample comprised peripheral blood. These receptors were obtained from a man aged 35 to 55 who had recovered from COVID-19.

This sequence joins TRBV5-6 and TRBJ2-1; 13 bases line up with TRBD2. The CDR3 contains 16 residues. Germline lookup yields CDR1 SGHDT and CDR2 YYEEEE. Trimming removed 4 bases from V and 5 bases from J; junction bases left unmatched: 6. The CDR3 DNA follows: TGTGCCAGCAGCGGGACTGGACTAGCGGGGGACAATGAGCAGTTCTTC. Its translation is CASSGTGLAGDNEQFF.

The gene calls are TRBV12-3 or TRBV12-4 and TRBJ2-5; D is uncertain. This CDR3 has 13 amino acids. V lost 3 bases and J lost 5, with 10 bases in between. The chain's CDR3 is CASSLYGWETQYF. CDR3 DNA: TGTGCCAGCAGTTTGTACGGGTGGGAGACCCAGTACTTC.

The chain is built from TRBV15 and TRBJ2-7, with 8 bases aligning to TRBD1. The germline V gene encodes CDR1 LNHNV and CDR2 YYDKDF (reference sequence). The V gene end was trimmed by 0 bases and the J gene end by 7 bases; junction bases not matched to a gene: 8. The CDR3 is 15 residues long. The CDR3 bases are TGTGCCACCAGCAGAGAAGGGGACAGGACAATTGAGCAGTACTTC. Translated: CATSREGDRTIEQYF.

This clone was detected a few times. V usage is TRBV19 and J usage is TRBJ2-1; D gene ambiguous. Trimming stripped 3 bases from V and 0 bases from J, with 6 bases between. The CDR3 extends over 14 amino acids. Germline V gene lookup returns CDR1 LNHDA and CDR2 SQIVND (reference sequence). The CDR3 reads CASSMRISYNEQFF. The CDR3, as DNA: TGTGCCAGTAGTATGCGGATCTCCTACAATGAGCAGTTCTTC.

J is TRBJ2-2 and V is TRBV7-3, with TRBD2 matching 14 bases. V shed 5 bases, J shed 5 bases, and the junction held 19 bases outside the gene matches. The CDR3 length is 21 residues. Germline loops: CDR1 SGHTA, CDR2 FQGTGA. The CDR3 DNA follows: TGTGCCAGCAGCCCCCTCGAAAGCTGGGGACTAGCGGGAGTCGGGACCGGGGAGCTGTTTTTT. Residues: CASSPLESWGLAGVGTGELFF.

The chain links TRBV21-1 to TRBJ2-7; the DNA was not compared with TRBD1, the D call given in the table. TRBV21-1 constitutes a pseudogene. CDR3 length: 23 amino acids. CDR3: CASSKTYQGRIPTFSSPIHEQYF. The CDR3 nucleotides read TGTGCCAGCAGCAAAACGTATCAGGGCAGGATACCAACCTTCTCATCACCCATCCACGAGCAGTACTTC.

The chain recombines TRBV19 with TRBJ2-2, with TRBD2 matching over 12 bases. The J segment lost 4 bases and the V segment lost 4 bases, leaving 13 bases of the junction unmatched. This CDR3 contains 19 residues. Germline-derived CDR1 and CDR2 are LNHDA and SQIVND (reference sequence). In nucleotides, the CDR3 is TGTGCCAGTAGTAGGCGCGGGCTAGCGGGAGGGCCGGGCACCGGGGAGCTGTTTTTT. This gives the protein CASSRRGLAGGPGTGELFF.

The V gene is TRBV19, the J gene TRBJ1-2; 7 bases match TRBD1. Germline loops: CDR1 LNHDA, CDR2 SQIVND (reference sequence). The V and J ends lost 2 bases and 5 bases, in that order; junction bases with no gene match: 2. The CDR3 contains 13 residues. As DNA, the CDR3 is TGTGCCAGTAGTATAACGACAGGGTATGGCTACACCTTC. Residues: CASSITTGYGYTF.

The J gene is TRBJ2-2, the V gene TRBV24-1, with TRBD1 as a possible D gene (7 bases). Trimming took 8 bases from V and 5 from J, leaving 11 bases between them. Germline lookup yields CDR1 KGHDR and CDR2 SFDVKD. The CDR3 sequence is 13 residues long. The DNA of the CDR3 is TGTGCCACCACGGCAGGGGGGACCGGGGAGCTGTTTTTT. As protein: CATTAGGTGELFF.

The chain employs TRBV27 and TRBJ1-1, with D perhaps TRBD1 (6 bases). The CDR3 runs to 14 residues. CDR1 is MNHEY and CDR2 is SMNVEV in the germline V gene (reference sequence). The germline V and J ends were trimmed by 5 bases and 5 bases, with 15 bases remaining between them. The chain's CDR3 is CASSANRDGTEAFF. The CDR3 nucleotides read TGTGCCAGCAGTGCCAACAGGGATGGGACTGAAGCTTTCTTT.

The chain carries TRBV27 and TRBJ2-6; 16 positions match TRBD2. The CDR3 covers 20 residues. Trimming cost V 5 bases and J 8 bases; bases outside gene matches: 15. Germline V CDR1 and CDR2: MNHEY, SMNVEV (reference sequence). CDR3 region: CASSLISPGLAGGPTNVLTF. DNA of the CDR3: TGTGCCAGCAGTCTAATCTCACCGGGACTAGCGGGAGGGCCGACCAACGTCCTGACTTTC.

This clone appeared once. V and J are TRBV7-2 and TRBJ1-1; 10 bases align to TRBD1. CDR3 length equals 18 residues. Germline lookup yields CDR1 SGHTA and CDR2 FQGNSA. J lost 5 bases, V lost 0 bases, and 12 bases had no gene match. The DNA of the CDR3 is TGTGCCAGCAGCTTAGCTATCCCGGGACAGGGGATTAATACTGAAGCTTTCTTT. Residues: CASSLAIPGQGINTEAFF. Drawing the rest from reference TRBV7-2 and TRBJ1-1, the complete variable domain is GAGVSQSPSNKVTEKGKDVELRCDPISGHTALYWYRQSLGQGLEFLIYFQGNSAPDKSGLPSDRFSAERTGGSVSTLTIQRTQQEDSAVYLCASSLAIPGQGINTEAFFGQGTRLTVV.

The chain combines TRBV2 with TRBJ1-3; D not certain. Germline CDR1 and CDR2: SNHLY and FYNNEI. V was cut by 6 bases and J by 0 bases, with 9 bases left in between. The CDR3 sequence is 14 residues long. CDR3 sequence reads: CASSAWSSGNTIYF. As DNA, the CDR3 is TGTGCCAGCAGCGCCTGGAGCTCTGGAAACACCATATATTTT.

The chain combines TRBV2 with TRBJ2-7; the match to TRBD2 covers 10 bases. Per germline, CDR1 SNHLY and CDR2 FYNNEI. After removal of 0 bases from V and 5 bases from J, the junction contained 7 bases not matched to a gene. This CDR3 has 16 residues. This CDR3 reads CASSEAPLAGANEQYF. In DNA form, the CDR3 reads TGTGCCAGCAGTGAAGCTCCTCTAGCGGGAGCCAACGAGCAGTACTTC.

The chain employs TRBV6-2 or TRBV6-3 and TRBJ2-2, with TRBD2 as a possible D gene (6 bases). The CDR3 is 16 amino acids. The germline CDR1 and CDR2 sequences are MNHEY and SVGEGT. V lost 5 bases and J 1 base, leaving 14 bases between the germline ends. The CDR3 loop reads CASSLGTFLNTGELFF. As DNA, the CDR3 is TGTGCCAGCAGTCTCGGGACTTTCCTGAACACCGGGGAGCTGTTTTTT.

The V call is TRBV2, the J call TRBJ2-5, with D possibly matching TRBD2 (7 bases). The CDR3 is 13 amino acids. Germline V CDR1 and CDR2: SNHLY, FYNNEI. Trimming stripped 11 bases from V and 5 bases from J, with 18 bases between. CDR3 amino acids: CAPGRGREETQYF. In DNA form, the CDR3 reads TGTGCCCCCGGACGGGGGCGGGAGGAGACCCAGTACTTC.

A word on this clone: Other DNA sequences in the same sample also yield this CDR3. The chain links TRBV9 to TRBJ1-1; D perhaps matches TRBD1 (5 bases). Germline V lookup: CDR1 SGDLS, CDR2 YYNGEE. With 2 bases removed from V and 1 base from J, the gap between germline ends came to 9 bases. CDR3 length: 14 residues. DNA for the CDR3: TGTGCCAGCAGCGTTTCTCAGGGGAACACTGAAGCTTTCTTT. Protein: CASSVSQGNTEAFF.

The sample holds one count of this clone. This CDR3 reads CASRQGGNTIYF. In DNA, the CDR3 is TGTGCCAGCAGACAGGGTGGAAACACCATATATTTT. The chain joins TRBV6-5 to TRBJ1-3; D may be TRBD1 (6 bases). Between the trimmed V and J ends, which lost 6 bases and 3 bases, there was a span of 6 bases. The CDR3 consists of 12 residues. Germline V CDR1 and CDR2: MNHEY, SVGAGI.

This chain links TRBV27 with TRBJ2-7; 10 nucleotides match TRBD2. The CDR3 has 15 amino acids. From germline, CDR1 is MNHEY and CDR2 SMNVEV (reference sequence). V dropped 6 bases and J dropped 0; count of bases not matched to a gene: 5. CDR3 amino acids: CASRIGTSVSYEQYF. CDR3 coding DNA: TGTGCCAGCAGGATCGGGACTAGCGTCTCCTACGAGCAGTACTTC.

CDR3 sequence (DNA): TGCGCCAGCAGCCGGACAGGACAGGCAAGCCGTACCGAGCAGTACTTC. It is translated as CASSRTGQASRTEQYF. The rearrangement uses TRBV4-1 and TRBJ2-7, with 7 positions matching TRBD1. The V gene end was trimmed by 4 bases and the J gene end by 6 bases; junction bases not matched to a gene: 15. This CDR3 is built from 16 residues. Per germline, CDR1 MGHRA and CDR2 YSYEKL.

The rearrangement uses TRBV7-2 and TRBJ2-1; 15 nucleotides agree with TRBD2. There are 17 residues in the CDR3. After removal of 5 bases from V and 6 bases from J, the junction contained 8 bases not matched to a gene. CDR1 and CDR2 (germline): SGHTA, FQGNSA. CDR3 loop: CASSPGRGLAGGNEQFF. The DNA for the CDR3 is TGTGCCAGCAGCCCGGGAAGGGGACTAGCGGGGGGCAATGAGCAGTTCTTC.

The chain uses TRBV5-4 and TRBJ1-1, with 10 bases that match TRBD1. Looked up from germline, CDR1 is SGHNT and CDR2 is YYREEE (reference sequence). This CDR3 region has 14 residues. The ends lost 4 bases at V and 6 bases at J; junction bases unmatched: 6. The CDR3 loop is CASSGTGVLSEAFF. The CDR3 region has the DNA TGTGCCAGCAGCGGGACAGGGGTTCTGTCTGAAGCTTTCTTT. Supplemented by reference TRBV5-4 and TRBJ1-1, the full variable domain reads ETGVTQSPTHLIKTRGQQVTLRCSSQSGHNTVSWYQQALGQGPQFIFQYYREEENGRGNFPPRFSGLQFPNYSSELNVNALELDDSALYLCASSGTGVLSEAFFGQGTRLTVV.

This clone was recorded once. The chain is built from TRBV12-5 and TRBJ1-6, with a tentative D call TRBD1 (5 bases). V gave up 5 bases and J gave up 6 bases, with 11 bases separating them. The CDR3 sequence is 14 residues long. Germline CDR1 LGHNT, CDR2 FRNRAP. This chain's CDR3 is CASGTTVTNSPLHF. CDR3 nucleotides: TGTGCTAGTGGTACGACAGTTACTAATTCACCCCTCCACTTT. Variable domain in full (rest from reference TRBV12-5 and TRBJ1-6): DARVTQTPRHKVTEMGQEVTMRCQPILGHNTVFWYRQTMMQGLELLAYFRNRAPLDDSGMPKDRFSAEMPDATLATLKIQPSEPRDSAVYFCASGTTVTNSPLHFGNGTRLTVT.

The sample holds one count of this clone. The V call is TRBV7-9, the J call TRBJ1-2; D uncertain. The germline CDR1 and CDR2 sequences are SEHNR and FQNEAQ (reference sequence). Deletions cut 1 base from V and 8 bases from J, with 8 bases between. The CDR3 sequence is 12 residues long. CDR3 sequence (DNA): TGTGCCAGCAGCTTAGATTACTGGGGCTACACCTTC. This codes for CASSLDYWGYTF.

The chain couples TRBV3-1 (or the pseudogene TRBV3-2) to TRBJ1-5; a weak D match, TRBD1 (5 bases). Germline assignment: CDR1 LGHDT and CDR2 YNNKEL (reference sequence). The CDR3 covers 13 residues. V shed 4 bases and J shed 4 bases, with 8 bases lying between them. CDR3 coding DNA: TGTGCCAGCAGCCGGGGGGTGAATCAGCCCCAGCATTTT. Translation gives CASSRGVNQPQHF.